The present T cell receptor beta chain was sequenced within a study of T cell changes during pregnancy in multiple sclerosis. The assay was immunoSEQ multiplex PCR, and TCRdb's table has in-frame clones only and misses some. The sample contains tens of thousands of clones, 92% of which appear only once. The sample in question was peripheral blood, obtained in the first trimester of pregnancy. The receptor was isolated from a female donor in good health, enrolled as a control in a pregnancy study.

CDR3 sequence reads: CAWSGSAGRRNEQFF. The CDR3 DNA sequence: TGTGCCTGGAGTGGGTCGGCGGGAAGAAGGAATGAGCAGTTCTTC. V usage is TRBV30 and J usage is TRBJ2-1; TRBD2 might be the D (6 bases). Germline V CDR1 and CDR2: GTSNPN, SVGIG (reference sequence). Trimming took 1 base from V and 7 from J, leaving 17 bases between them. The CDR3 consists of 15 residues. Drawing the rest from reference TRBV30 and TRBJ2-1, the complete variable domain is SQTIHQWPATLVQPVGSPLSLECTVEGTSNPNLYWYRQAAGRGLQLLFYSVGIGQISSEVPQNLSASRPQDRQFILSSKKLLLSDSGFYLCAWSGSAGRRNEQFFGPGTRLTVL.